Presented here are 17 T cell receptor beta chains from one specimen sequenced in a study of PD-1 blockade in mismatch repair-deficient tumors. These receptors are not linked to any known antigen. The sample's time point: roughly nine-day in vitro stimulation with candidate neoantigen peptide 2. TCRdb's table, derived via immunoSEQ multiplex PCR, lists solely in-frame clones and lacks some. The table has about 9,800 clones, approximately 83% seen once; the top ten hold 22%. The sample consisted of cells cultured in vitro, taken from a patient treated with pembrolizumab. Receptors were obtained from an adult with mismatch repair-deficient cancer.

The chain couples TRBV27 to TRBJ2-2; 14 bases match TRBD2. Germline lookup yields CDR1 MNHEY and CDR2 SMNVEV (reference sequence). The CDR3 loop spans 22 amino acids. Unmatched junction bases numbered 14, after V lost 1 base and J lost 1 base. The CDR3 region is CASSLYGLSGTSGSQNTGELFF. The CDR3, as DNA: TGTGCCAGCAGTTTATATGGTCTATCTGGGACTAGCGGGAGCCAGAACACCGGGGAGCTGTTTTTT.

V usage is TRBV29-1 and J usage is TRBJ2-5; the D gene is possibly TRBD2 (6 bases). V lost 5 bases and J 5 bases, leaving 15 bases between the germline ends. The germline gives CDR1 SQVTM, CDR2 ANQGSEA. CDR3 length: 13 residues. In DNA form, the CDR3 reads TGCAGCGTTAACCCCATGGGGAGGGAGACCCAGTACTTC. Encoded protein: CSVNPMGRETQYF.

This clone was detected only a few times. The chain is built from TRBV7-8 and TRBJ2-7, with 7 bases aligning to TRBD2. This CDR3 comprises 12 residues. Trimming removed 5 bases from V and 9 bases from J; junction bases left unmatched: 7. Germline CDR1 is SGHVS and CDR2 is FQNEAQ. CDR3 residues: CASSNRGRGQYF. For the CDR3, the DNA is TGTGCCAGCAGCAACCGCGGGAGAGGGCAGTACTTC.

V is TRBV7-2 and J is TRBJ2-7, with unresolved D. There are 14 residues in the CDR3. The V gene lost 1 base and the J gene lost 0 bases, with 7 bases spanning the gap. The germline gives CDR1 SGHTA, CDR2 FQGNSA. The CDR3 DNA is TGTGCCAGCAGCTTAGTACGGAACTCCTACGAGCAGTACTTC. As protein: CASSLVRNSYEQYF.

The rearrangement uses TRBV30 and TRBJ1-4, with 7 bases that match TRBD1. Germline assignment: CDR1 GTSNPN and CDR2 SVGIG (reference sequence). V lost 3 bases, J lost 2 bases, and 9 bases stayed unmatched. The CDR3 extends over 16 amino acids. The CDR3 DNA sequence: TGTGCCTGGAGACAGGGGCAGCGCGGGACTAATGAAAAACTGTTTTTT. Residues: CAWRQGQRGTNEKLFF.

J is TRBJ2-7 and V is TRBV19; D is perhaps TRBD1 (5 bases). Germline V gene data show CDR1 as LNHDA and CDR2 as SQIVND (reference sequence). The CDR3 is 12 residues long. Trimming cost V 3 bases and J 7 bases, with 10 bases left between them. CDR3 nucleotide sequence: TGTGCCAGTAGTATTGTGGCAGGGGAGCAGTACTTC. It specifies CASSIVAGEQYF.

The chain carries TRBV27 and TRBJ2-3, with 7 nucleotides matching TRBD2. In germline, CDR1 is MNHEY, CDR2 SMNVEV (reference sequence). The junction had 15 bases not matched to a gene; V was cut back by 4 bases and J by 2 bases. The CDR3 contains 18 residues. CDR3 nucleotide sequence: TGTGCCAGCAGTTCCCTGGGAGGGTGGGGCGTACACACAGATACGCAGTATTTT. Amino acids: CASSSLGGWGVHTDTQYF.

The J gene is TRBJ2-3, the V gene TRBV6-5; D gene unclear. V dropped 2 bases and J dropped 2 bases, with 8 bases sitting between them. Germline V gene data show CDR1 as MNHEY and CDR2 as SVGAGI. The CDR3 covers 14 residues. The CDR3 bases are TGTGCCAGCAGTTACATGGGCCCCACAGATACGCAGTATTTT. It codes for CASSYMGPTDTQYF.

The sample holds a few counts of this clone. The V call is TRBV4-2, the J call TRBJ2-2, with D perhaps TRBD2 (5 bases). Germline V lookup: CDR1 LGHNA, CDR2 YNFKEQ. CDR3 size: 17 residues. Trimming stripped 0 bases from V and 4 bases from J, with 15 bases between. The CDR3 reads CASSQDQNTLVTGELFF. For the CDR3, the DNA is TGTGCCAGCAGCCAAGACCAGAATACACTAGTCACCGGGGAGCTGTTTTTT.

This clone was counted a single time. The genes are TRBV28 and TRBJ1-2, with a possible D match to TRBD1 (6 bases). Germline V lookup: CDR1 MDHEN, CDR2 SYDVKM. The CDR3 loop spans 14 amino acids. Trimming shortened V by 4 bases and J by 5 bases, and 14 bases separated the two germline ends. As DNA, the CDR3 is TGTGCCAGCAGTTGGGGGACACCAACTTATGGCTACACCTTC. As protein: CASSWGTPTYGYTF.

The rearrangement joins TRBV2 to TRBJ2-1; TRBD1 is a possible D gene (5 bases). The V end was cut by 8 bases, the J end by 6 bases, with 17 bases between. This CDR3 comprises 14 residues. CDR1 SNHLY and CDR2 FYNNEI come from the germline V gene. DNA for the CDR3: TGTGCCAGCGACCGTACAGGCTCTGCCAATGAGCAGTTCTTC. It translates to CASDRTGSANEQFF.

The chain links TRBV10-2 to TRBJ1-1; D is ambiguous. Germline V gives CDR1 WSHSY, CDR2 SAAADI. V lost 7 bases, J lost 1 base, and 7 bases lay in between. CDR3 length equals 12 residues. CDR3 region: CASMFENTEAFF. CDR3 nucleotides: TGCGCCAGCATGTTTGAGAACACTGAAGCTTTCTTT.

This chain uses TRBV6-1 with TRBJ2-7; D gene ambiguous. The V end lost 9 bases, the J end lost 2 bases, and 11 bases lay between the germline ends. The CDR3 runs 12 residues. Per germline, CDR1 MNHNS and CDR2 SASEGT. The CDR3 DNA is TGTGCCAGTCTAGACCTTACCTACGAGCAGTACTTC. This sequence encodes CASLDLTYEQYF.

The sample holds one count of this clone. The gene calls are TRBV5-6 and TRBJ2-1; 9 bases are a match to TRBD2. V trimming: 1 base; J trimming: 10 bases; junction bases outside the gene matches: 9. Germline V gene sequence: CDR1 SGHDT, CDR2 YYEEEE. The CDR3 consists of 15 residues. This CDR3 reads CASSLWASGINEQFF. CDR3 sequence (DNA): TGTGCCAGCAGCTTGTGGGCTAGCGGGATTAACGAGCAGTTCTTC.

The CDR3 DNA reads TGTGCCAGCAGCTTAGGGGGGACAGGGAGCACTGAAGCTTTCTTT. Its translation is CASSLGGTGSTEAFF. This sequence joins TRBV7-6 and TRBJ1-1; 9 nucleotides agree with TRBD1. The length of the CDR3 is 15 residues. The ends lost 1 base at V and 4 bases at J; junction bases unmatched: 4. Germline V CDR1 and CDR2: SGHVS, FNYEAQ.

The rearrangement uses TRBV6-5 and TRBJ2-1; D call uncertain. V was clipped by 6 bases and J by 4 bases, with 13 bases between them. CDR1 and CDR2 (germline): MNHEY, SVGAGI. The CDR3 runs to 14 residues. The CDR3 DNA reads TGTGCCAGCAGCCAAAACTTCGTATACAATGAGCAGTTCTTC. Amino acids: CASSQNFVYNEQFF.

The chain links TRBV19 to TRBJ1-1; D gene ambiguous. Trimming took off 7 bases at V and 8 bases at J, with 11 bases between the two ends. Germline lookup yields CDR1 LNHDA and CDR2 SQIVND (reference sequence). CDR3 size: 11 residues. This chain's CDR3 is CASTVRREAFF. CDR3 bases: TGTGCCAGTACCGTCCGGCGGGAAGCTTTCTTT.